The 22 T cell receptor beta chains below were found in one sample sequenced in a study of blood T cell repertoires in COVID-19. Clones were sequenced by immunoSEQ multiplex PCR, and TCRdb holds only the in-frame ones, with some missing. The sample holds roughly 700,000 clones; 85% to 90% are singletons and the top ten take more than 0.25%. Sequenced sample: peripheral blood. The receptors come from a woman aged 18-35 years with acute or convalescent COVID-19.

DNA of the CDR3: TGTGCCAGCAGCTTAGGGGGAGCCACAGATACGCAGTATTTT. Protein: CASSLGGATDTQYF. The V call is TRBV11-3, the J call TRBJ2-3, with D possibly matching TRBD2 (5 bases). V shed 1 base and J shed 2 bases, with 7 bases lying between them. Germline CDR1 SGHNT, CDR2 YENEEA. The CDR3 is 14 residues long.

In this sample, this clone turned up once. The chain employs TRBV12-5 and TRBJ2-1; a weak D match, TRBD2 (7 bases). V was clipped by 7 bases and J by 0 bases, with 16 bases between them. Germline V gives CDR1 LGHNT, CDR2 FRNRAP. This CDR3 is 16 amino acids long. As DNA, the CDR3 is TGTGCTAGTGCCCAGGGCGGGGGCCTCTCCTACAATGAGCAGTTCTTC. Protein sequence: CASAQGGGLSYNEQFF. The full variable domain, completed using reference TRBV12-5 and TRBJ2-1, is DARVTQTPRHKVTEMGQEVTMRCQPILGHNTVFWYRQTMMQGLELLAYFRNRAPLDDSGMPKDRFSAEMPDATLATLKIQPSEPRDSAVYFCASAQGGGLSYNEQFFGPGTRLTVL.

V usage is TRBV7-9 and J usage is TRBJ2-1; a weak D match, TRBD2 (6 bases). The germline CDR1 and CDR2 sequences are SEHNR and FQNEAQ (reference sequence). Trimming removed 6 bases from V and 0 bases from J, with 12 bases in between. This CDR3 is built from 15 residues. The CDR3 DNA is TGTGCCAGCAGACAACGGGGGAGCTCCTACAATGAGCAGTTCTTC. This encodes CASRQRGSSYNEQFF. The full variable domain, with the rest looked up from reference TRBV7-9 and TRBJ2-1, is DTGVSQNPRHKITKRGQNVTFRCDPISEHNRLYWYRQTLGQGPEFLTYFQNEAQLEKSRLLSDRFSAERPKGSFSTLEIQRTEQGDSAMYLCASRQRGSSYNEQFFGPGTRLTVL.

The genes are TRBV20-1 and TRBJ1-1; TRBD1 might be the D (5 bases). Per the germline V gene, CDR1 is DFQATT and CDR2 is SNEGSKA (reference sequence). The V end lost 5 bases, the J end lost 8 bases, and 9 bases lay between the germline ends. The CDR3 sequence is 10 residues long. The CDR3 sequence: CSAGHREAFF. CDR3 sequence (DNA): TGCAGTGCTGGCCACAGGGAAGCTTTCTTT.

The J gene is TRBJ1-2, the V gene TRBV29-1; tentative D call: TRBD1 (5 bases). Germline V gene data show CDR1 as SQVTM and CDR2 as ANQGSEA. CDR3 size: 15 residues. Trimming took off 0 bases at V and 2 bases at J, with 13 bases between the two ends. In nucleotides, the CDR3 is TGCAGCGTTGAAGATACCGGACGGACAAACTATGGCTACACCTTC. Translation gives CSVEDTGRTNYGYTF.

The chain has TRBV11-2 and TRBJ2-7, with 10 positions matching TRBD1. J was trimmed by 5 bases and V by 5 bases; bases with no gene match: 6. In germline, CDR1 is SGHAT, CDR2 FQNNGV. This CDR3 has 14 residues. The CDR3: CASSDPTGGDEQYF. CDR3 nucleotide sequence: TGTGCCAGCAGCGATCCGACAGGGGGCGACGAGCAGTACTTC.

The chain employs TRBV2 and TRBJ2-7; maybe TRBD1 (5 bases). The ends were cut back, 7 bases at V and 3 bases at J, with 13 bases in the middle. CDR1 SNHLY and CDR2 FYNNEI come from the germline V gene. This CDR3 has 13 residues. Here the CDR3 reads CASIEGRGYEQYF. In DNA, the CDR3 is TGTGCCAGCATAGAAGGAAGGGGCTACGAGCAGTACTTC. The full variable domain, in which reference TRBV2 and TRBJ2-7 provide the parts outside the CDR3, is EPEVTQTPSHQVTQMGQEVILRCVPISNHLYFYWYRQILGQKVEFLVSFYNNEISEKSEIFDDQFSVERPDGSNFTLKIRSTKLEDSAMYFCASIEGRGYEQYFGPGTRLTVT.

The chain is built from TRBV7-9 and TRBJ1-1; a possible D gene is TRBD1 (5 bases). V shed 3 bases and J shed 5 bases, with 16 bases lying between them. The CDR3 has 15 amino acids. CDR1 and CDR2 from the germline V gene are SEHNR and FQNEAQ (reference sequence). This chain's CDR3 is CASSFGGAGWTEAFF. CDR3 DNA: TGTGCCAGCAGCTTTGGAGGGGCGGGTTGGACTGAAGCTTTCTTT.

This clone was counted once. This chain uses TRBV4-1 with TRBJ1-6; the D is unclear. V lost 4 bases, J lost 8 bases, and 21 bases lay in between. CDR1 is MGHRA, CDR2 YSYEKL, per germline. The CDR3 contains 17 residues. CDR3 nucleotide sequence: TGCGCCAGCAGCCCCTCATATTATTACTCGACATATTCACCCCTCCACTTT. It codes for CASSPSYYYSTYSPLHF.

The chain employs TRBV3-1 (or the pseudogene TRBV3-2) and TRBJ2-1, with 10 bases aligning to TRBD2. Germline values: CDR1 LGHDT, CDR2 YNNKEL (reference sequence). V gave up 1 base and J gave up 8 bases; unmatched junction bases: 14. The CDR3 has 18 amino acids. The CDR3 here is CASSQGRASGGFWDEQFF. CDR3 in DNA: TGTGCCAGCAGCCAAGGAAGGGCTAGCGGGGGTTTTTGGGATGAGCAGTTCTTC.

The rearrangement joins TRBV18 to TRBJ2-2; possible D gene TRBD1, 5 bases. Trimming stripped 3 bases from V and 4 bases from J, with 9 bases between. This CDR3 contains 14 residues. The germline gives CDR1 KGHSH, CDR2 LQKENI. This CDR3 is CASSPRDSTGELFF. The CDR3 region has the DNA TGTGCCAGCTCACCCCGAGACAGCACCGGGGAGCTGTTTTTT.

CDR3 in DNA: TGTGCCAGCAGTGTATTACAGGTCAATTCACCCCTCCACTTT. Protein: CASSVLQVNSPLHF. The chain couples TRBV2 to TRBJ1-6; TRBD1 might be the D (5 bases). The CDR3 has 14 amino acids. V gave up 4 bases and J gave up 7 bases, with 11 bases separating them. The germline CDR1 and CDR2 sequences are SNHLY and FYNNEI.

This clone has a handful of counts. The CDR3 bases are TGTGCCAGCCGTTTGGTCTTGGAGGCCGGGGAGCTGTTTTTT. Its protein product is CASRLVLEAGELFF. The chain is built from TRBV11-2 and TRBJ2-2; tentatively, D is TRBD2 (5 bases). Between the trimmed V and J ends, which lost 8 bases and 6 bases, there was a span of 16 bases. Per germline, CDR1 SGHAT and CDR2 FQNNGV. The CDR3 totals 14 residues.

This sequence joins TRBV19 and TRBJ2-1, with 10 positions matching TRBD2. The CDR3 is 17 residues long. The germline gives CDR1 LNHDA, CDR2 SQIVND (reference sequence). J was trimmed by 5 bases and V by 4 bases; bases with no gene match: 11. CDR3 region: CASSKRGSGGADNEQFF. CDR3 DNA sequence: TGTGCCAGTAGTAAGAGGGGAAGCGGGGGGGCCGACAATGAGCAGTTCTTC.

This clone appeared a single time. The chain employs TRBV10-2 and TRBJ2-7; a weak D match, TRBD1 (5 bases). CDR1 and CDR2 from the germline V gene are WSHSY and SAAADI. The CDR3 covers 11 residues. V lost 6 bases and J 2 bases, leaving 5 bases between the germline ends. The CDR3 loop reads CASRTAYEQYF. The CDR3 DNA follows: TGCGCCAGCAGGACAGCCTACGAGCAGTACTTC.

This sequence joins TRBV9 and TRBJ1-1; TRBD1 aligns across 7 bases. With V trimmed by 4 bases and J by 5 bases, 17 bases remained unmatched. This CDR3 contains 17 residues. Germline CDR1 SGDLS, CDR2 YYNGEE. The CDR3 region is CASSLRRDSFVGTEAFF. CDR3 in DNA: TGTGCCAGCAGCCTCCGGAGGGACAGCTTCGTGGGAACTGAAGCTTTCTTT.

Note on this clone: This sample also contains other DNA sequences that code for the same CDR3. CDR3 sequence reads: CAWSGGGGYTF. CDR3 bases: TGTGCCTGGAGTGGTGGAGGAGGCTACACCTTC. V usage is TRBV30 and J usage is TRBJ1-2; D unresolved. The CDR3 loop spans 11 amino acids. Trimming cost V 1 base and J 8 bases, with 8 bases left between them. CDR1 and CDR2 from the germline V gene are GTSNPN and SVGIG (reference sequence).

The CDR3: CASRKIQIQCYGYTF. The CDR3 DNA is TGTGCCAGCCGGAAGATACAGATCCAATGCTATGGCTACACCTTC. The V call is TRBV7-3, the J call TRBJ1-2; no clear D gene. V lost 8 bases and J lost 4, with 20 bases in between. CDR1 and CDR2 from the germline V gene are SGHTA and FQGTGA. The CDR3 covers 15 residues.

J is TRBJ1-2 and V is TRBV2; 10 positions agree with TRBD1. The CDR3 covers 16 residues. V lost 7 bases, J lost 7 bases, and 15 bases stayed unmatched. Germline assignment: CDR1 SNHLY and CDR2 FYNNEI. For the CDR3, the DNA is TGTGCCAGCATACCCGAGTTGACAGGGGGCTTTAGTGGCTACACCTTC. Amino acid sequence: CASIPELTGGFSGYTF.

This clone was recorded many times. V gene TRBV4-3 combines with J gene TRBJ2-7; D not certain. The CDR3 runs to 15 residues. V lost 0 bases, J lost 4 bases, and 13 bases lay in between. In germline, CDR1 is LGHNA, CDR2 YSLEER. This CDR3 is CASSQDRGQLYEQYF. CDR3 nucleotide sequence: TGCGCCAGCAGCCAAGATCGAGGCCAGTTATACGAGCAGTACTTC.

The V and J genes are TRBV6-1 and TRBJ1-2; D ambiguous. The V end was cut by 1 base, the J end by 8 bases, with 20 bases between. This CDR3 region has 16 residues. Germline lookup yields CDR1 MNHNS and CDR2 SASEGT. DNA for the CDR3: TGTGCCAGCAGTGAAGGCGAATTTGATAGGATGAGGGGCTACACCTTC. This translates into CASSEGEFDRMRGYTF.

The chain couples TRBV11-2 to TRBJ2-3; a possible D gene is TRBD1 (6 bases). The ends were cut back, 6 bases at V and 3 bases at J, with 19 bases in the middle. CDR3 length: 16 amino acids. Germline CDR1 is SGHAT and CDR2 is FQNNGV. The CDR3 coding sequence is TGTGCCAGCAGGCAAAGTTATAGAAGGGGGACAGATACGCAGTATTTT. This sequence encodes CASRQSYRRGTDTQYF.